These 10 T cell receptor beta chains came from one sample sequenced in a study of cytomegalovirus exposure and HLA in healthy donors. This PCR relied on a set of 60 Vbeta primers and 13 Jbeta primers. Method: immunoSEQ multiplex PCR; TCRdb's copy keeps in-frame clones and lacks some. Of some 150,000 clones detected, around 83% appear once; the ten largest clones hold roughly 7.7%. The specimen was PBMCs. The source of these receptors is a woman aged 45-60 years in good health and CMV-seropositive.

CDR3 coding DNA: TGTGCCAGCTCCCACACCACGCTCCGGGGGGGGAGCGAAAAACTGTTTTTT. Its protein is CASSHTTLRGGSEKLFF. This sequence joins TRBV18 and TRBJ1-4; D might be TRBD1 (5 bases). V lost 6 bases and J 8 bases, leaving 25 bases between the germline ends. This CDR3 spans 17 amino acids. Germline V lookup: CDR1 KGHSH, CDR2 LQKENI.

The V and J genes are TRBV6-1 and TRBJ1-2; unclear D gene. Germline CDR1 reads MNHNS; CDR2 reads SASEGT. The germline V and J ends were trimmed by 7 bases and 2 bases, with 17 bases remaining between them. The CDR3 spans 15 residues. CDR3: CASNDPEGSNYGYTF. The CDR3 nucleotides are TGTGCCAGCAACGATCCCGAGGGATCAAACTATGGCTACACCTTC.

The rearrangement links TRBV29-1 to TRBJ2-2; 9 bases are shared with TRBD1. The CDR3 sequence is 13 residues long. The germline gives CDR1 SQVTM, CDR2 ANQGSEA. V shed 7 bases, J shed 4 bases, and the junction held 4 bases outside the gene matches. For the CDR3, the DNA is TGCAGCGCAGGACAGGGGTCCACCGGGGAGCTGTTTTTT. Translated, it gives CSAGQGSTGELFF.

The chain joins TRBV6-6 to TRBJ2-7; 10 nucleotides align to TRBD2. The length of the CDR3 is 14 residues. Germline V gives CDR1 MNHNY, CDR2 SVGAGI (reference sequence). Germline trimming cut 1 base from V and 5 bases from J; bases unmatched to any gene: 2. Here the CDR3 reads CASSYFTSGNEQYF. DNA for the CDR3: TGTGCCAGCAGTTACTTTACTAGCGGGAACGAGCAGTACTTC.

The rearrangement links TRBV28 to TRBJ1-2; TRBD1 agrees at 11 bases. With V trimmed by 9 bases and J by 4 bases, 10 bases remained unmatched. The germline V gene has CDR1 MDHEN and CDR2 SYDVKM. This CDR3 contains 15 residues. CDR3 sequence reads: CASEIGQGAGYGYTF. CDR3 coding DNA: TGTGCCAGTGAAATTGGACAGGGGGCAGGCTATGGCTACACCTTC.

The CDR3 sequence is CASSTGFYEQYF. The CDR3 bases are TGTGCCAGCAGTACAGGTTTCTACGAGCAGTACTTC. The chain carries TRBV6-1 and TRBJ2-7; TRBD1 might be the D (5 bases). Per the germline V gene, CDR1 is MNHNS and CDR2 is SASEGT. V lost 5 bases, J lost 3 bases, and 8 bases lay in between. The CDR3 is made up of 12 amino acids.

The genes are TRBV7-8 and TRBJ2-5; D might be TRBD1 (6 bases). With the DNA end fitting TRBJ2-7 better, the J assignment may be wrong. Germline loops: CDR1 SGHVS, CDR2 FQNEAQ. The CDR3 loop spans 14 amino acids. CDR3 in amino acids: CASSLLGQTYEQYF. CDR3 DNA sequence: TGTGCCAGCAGCTTATTGGGACAAACCTACGAGCAGTACTTC.

This rearrangement joins TRBV7-8 to TRBJ1-1, with D tentatively TRBD1 (6 bases). CDR3 length: 16 residues. V was shortened by 1 base and J by 0 bases, with 12 bases between the two germline ends. The germline gives CDR1 SGHVS, CDR2 FQNEAQ. The DNA of the CDR3 is TGTGCCAGCAGCTTAGTACAGGGAGATATGAACACTGAAGCTTTCTTT. Encoded protein: CASSLVQGDMNTEAFF.

The chain joins TRBV5-1 to TRBJ2-5, with a tentative D call TRBD1 (7 bases). The end of the DNA fits TRBJ2-7 better, so the J call may be wrong. Germline CDR1 and CDR2: SGHRS and YFSETQ. The CDR3 has 14 residues. The CDR3 sequence: CASRAGQGGYEQYF. The CDR3 DNA is TGCGCCAGCAGGGCCGGGCAGGGGGGCTACGAGCAGTACTTC.

The chain links TRBV28 to TRBJ1-5, with D perhaps matching TRBD1 (6 bases). The CDR3 is 16 residues long. The V gene lost 4 bases and the J gene lost 4 bases, with 17 bases spanning the gap. The germline V gene has CDR1 MDHEN and CDR2 SYDVKM. Written as DNA, the CDR3 is TGTGCCAGCAGTTCCCCAATCAGGGGCTGGAATCAGCCCCAGCATTTT. It translates to CASSSPIRGWNQPQHF. The full variable domain, in which reference TRBV28 and TRBJ1-5 provide the parts outside the CDR3, is DVKVTQSSRYLVKRTGEKVFLECVQDMDHENMFWYRQDPGLGLRLIYFSYDVKMKEKGDIPEGYSVSREKKERFSLILESASTNQTSMYLCASSSPIRGWNQPQHFGDGTRLSIL.